These 4 T cell receptor beta chains originate from one sample sequenced in a study of control samples from healthy donors and cancer patients. TCRdb's copy holds only in-frame clones and misses some; the assay was immunoSEQ multiplex PCR. The data contain over 90,000 clones, 92% of them singletons. The sequencing input was blood. These receptors all stem from a woman under 30 in good health.

The J gene is TRBJ2-7, the V gene TRBV30, with unresolved D. Germline loops: CDR1 GTSNPN, CDR2 SVGIG (reference sequence). CDR3 size: 14 residues. The V end was cut by 2 bases, the J end by 4 bases, with 15 bases between. CDR3 sequence (DNA): TGTGCCTGGAGTTCTATGGGATTAGGGTACGAGCAGTACTTC. Its protein product is CAWSSMGLGYEQYF.

The chain carries TRBV29-1 and TRBJ2-3; no reliable D call. Germline V gene sequence: CDR1 SQVTM, CDR2 ANQGSEA. The CDR3 is 11 residues long. Deletions cut 7 bases from V and 3 bases from J, with 8 bases between. This chain's CDR3 is CSGLKTDTQYF. Written as DNA, the CDR3 is TGCAGCGGGCTAAAAACAGATACGCAGTATTTT.

This chain's CDR3 is CASSPSQSSGRRGEETQYF. The CDR3 DNA follows: TGCGCCAGCAGCCCGTCCCAGTCTAGCGGGAGAAGGGGCGAAGAGACCCAGTACTTC. The genes are TRBV4-1 and TRBJ2-5, with 10 nucleotides matching TRBD2. The CDR3 is 19 residues long. After removal of 4 bases from V and 3 bases from J, the junction contained 17 bases not matched to a gene. Germline CDR1 MGHRA, CDR2 YSYEKL.

The chain links TRBV25-1 to TRBJ2-2; D is undetermined. Trimming stripped 5 bases from V and 7 bases from J, with 5 bases between. Germline CDR1 is MGHDK and CDR2 is SYGVNS. This CDR3 contains 11 residues. As DNA, the CDR3 is TGTGCCAGCAGTCCTAGCGGGGAGCTGTTTTTT. This codes for CASSPSGELFF. The full variable domain, its missing parts supplied by reference TRBV25-1 and TRBJ2-2, is EADIYQTPRYLVIGTGKKITLECSQTMGHDKMYWYQQDPGMELHLIHYSYGVNSTEKGDLSSESTVSRIRTEHFPLTLESARPSHTSQYLCASSPSGELFFGEGSRLTVL.